This passage covers 10 T cell receptor beta chains from one sample sequenced in a study of T-cell reconstitution after alpha-beta-depleted transplantation in children. TCRbeta library preparation incorporated unique molecular identifiers. TCRdb re-derived calls from the PCR reads in MiXCR, one entry per CDR3 protein. The top ten clones hold about a third of a sample with 530,000 or so distinct CDR3 sequences, 20% to 30% of them seen once. Sequenced here: PBMCs, sampled before TCRalphabeta/CD19-depleted stem cell transplant. These receptors originate from a boy under two years old with Wiskott-Aldrich syndrome, due to receive a stem cell transplant.

This clonotype was detected a few times. The chain links TRBV20-1 to TRBJ2-5; no reliable D call. Germline lookup yields CDR1 DFQATT and CDR2 SNEGSKA (reference sequence). Trimming stripped 3 bases from V and 0 bases from J, with 5 bases between. This CDR3 comprises 12 residues. In nucleotides, the CDR3 is TGCAGTGCTAGCGGGTACCAAGAGACCCAGTACTTC. This sequence encodes CSASGYQETQYF.

This clonotype showed up many times. A junction end diverges from the germline sequence, so it may reflect a read error. The chain couples TRBV5-1 to TRBJ2-7, with a weak D call TRBD2 (5 bases). Germline V gene data show CDR1 as SGHRS and CDR2 as YFSETQ. The CDR3 has 13 amino acids. This CDR3 is CASSWAGSYEQYF. The CDR3 DNA sequence: TGTGCCAGCAGTTGGGCGGGTTCCTACGAGCAGTACTTC.

This clonotype was detected a few times. V is TRBV29-1 and J is TRBJ2-1; 8 bases line up with TRBD2. This CDR3 has 15 residues. J gave up 4 bases and V 6 bases, and 11 bases lay outside the gene matches. Germline lookup yields CDR1 SQVTM and CDR2 ANQGSEA. The CDR3 DNA reads as TGCAGCGTAGCACAAGGACTAGCCCAATACAATGAGCAGTTCTTC. Translation: CSVAQGLAQYNEQFF.

The CDR3 coding sequence is TGCAGTGCTAGAGAGGTGATGGGCAGAGCCGCGAACACCGGGGAGCTGTTTTTT. Translation gives CSAREVMGRAANTGELFF. The J gene is TRBJ2-2, the V gene TRBV20-1; D ambiguous. Germline V lookup: CDR1 DFQATT, CDR2 SNEGSKA (reference sequence). The CDR3 contains 18 residues. Trimming took off 0 bases at V and 0 bases at J, with 17 bases between the two ends.

This sequence joins TRBV29-1 and TRBJ1-1; D gene ambiguous. Per germline, CDR1 SQVTM and CDR2 ANQGSEA. CDR3 length: 12 amino acids. V was shortened by 5 bases and J by 1 base, with 8 bases between the two germline ends. The CDR3 nucleotides read TGCAGCGTTAGGGTACCGAACACTGAAGCTTTCTTT. As protein: CSVRVPNTEAFF.

This clonotype has a handful of counts. The chain joins TRBV24-1 to TRBJ2-1; D is uncertain. Looked up from germline, CDR1 is KGHDR and CDR2 is SFDVKD. The CDR3 runs 14 residues. Deletions cut 4 bases from V and 4 bases from J, with 10 bases between. DNA of the CDR3: TGTGCCACCAGTGAAACCCGCGGATACAATGAGCAGTTCTTC. It translates to CATSETRGYNEQFF.

V and J are TRBV2 and TRBJ2-7; the match to TRBD2 covers 7 bases. J gave up 2 bases and V 6 bases, and 13 bases lay outside the gene matches. Germline V gene sequence: CDR1 SNHLY, CDR2 FYNNEI. The CDR3 totals 16 residues. CDR3 nucleotides: TGTGCCAGCAGCCAAAAACTAGCGTACAGAGCCTACGAGCAGTACTTC. It codes for CASSQKLAYRAYEQYF.

In this sample, this clonotype turned up a few times. The chain has TRBV25-1 and TRBJ2-5, with D possibly being TRBD1 or TRBD2 (5 bases each). The CDR3 runs to 15 residues. Germline V gives CDR1 MGHDK, CDR2 SYGVNS. The V and J ends lost 3 bases and 5 bases respectively, with 16 bases between them. The CDR3 bases are TGTGCCAGCAGTGATGGTGGGACCATCTCGGAGACCCAGTACTTC. This codes for CASSDGGTISETQYF.

This chain uses TRBV3-1 with TRBJ2-1; the D is unclear. V was pared by 1 base and J by 7 bases, with 14 bases between. The CDR3 is 15 residues long. Germline V lookup: CDR1 LGHDT, CDR2 YNNKEL (reference sequence). CDR3 DNA: TGTGCCAGCAGCCAAGGGTGGCAGCGAAGGAATGAGCAGTTCTTC. It translates to CASSQGWQRRNEQFF.

The chain carries TRBV29-1 and TRBJ1-6, with D perhaps matching TRBD1 (6 bases). This CDR3 region has 13 residues. V lost 4 bases to trimming and J lost 7 bases, with 11 bases between them. The germline CDR1 and CDR2 sequences are SQVTM and ANQGSEA. DNA for the CDR3: TGCAGCGTTGCACAGGGCACCAATTCACCCCTCCACTTT. Translating gives CSVAQGTNSPLHF. Drawing the rest from reference TRBV29-1 and TRBJ1-6, the complete variable domain is SAVISQKPSRDICQRGTSLTIQCQVDSQVTMMFWYRQQPGQSLTLIATANQGSEATYESGFVIDKFPISRPNLTFSTLTVSNMSPEDSSIYLCSVAQGTNSPLHFGNGTRLTVT.